This T cell receptor (beta chain) was recorded in a study of blood T cell repertoires in COVID-19 (dated by TCRdb to the early 2020s). As for the study more broadly: Collaborator samples came from the United States, Italy and Spain and covered acute and convalescent phases of COVID-19. Samples came from the ongoing ImmuneRACE study (first 160 participants) plus 1,254 subjects from 6 global collaborators. The dataset comprised deeply sampled blood TCRbeta repertoires from subjects exposed to, actively infected with, or recovered from COVID-19. The repertoires were made available in a free public database intended to serve as a resource for research on the immune response to SARS-CoV-2. HLA class I and class II types, where available, came from metadata supplied by the sample provider rather than from assay-based typing. The sample metadata nearly always contained a de-identified subject ID, COVID-19 status, age in years and sex. The material from the prospective study consisted of cDNA or gDNA derived from T cells, B-cell-depleted T cells, or PBMCs.

As for this clone: The antigen it binds to is not known. Qualities for individual bases were not recorded, and no much larger clone is one base off.

The immunoSEQ Assay, a bias-controlled multiplex PCR, was used to amplify TCRbeta CDR3 regions from genomic DNA. From the authors' description of their analysis: Within the assay, amplification of reference gene primers was used to estimate how many nucleated cells each sample contained. To quantify the absolute abundance of each unique TCRbeta CDR3 rearrangement, sequence reads were collapsed and filtered. Productive Simpson clonality was computed per sample as the square root of Simpson's diversity index over productive rearrangements. The table comes from immuneACCESS by way of TCRdb, which keeps in-frame sequences with V and J called. Part of the clones is missing from these tables; in studies checked, under half for an unresolved V gene and the rest for unknown reasons. Clonal size and the V and J genes are those of that table, whereas D and trimming came from the DNA. The sample table shows some 190,000 clones, and around 80% are seen once. The top ten clones comprise roughly 8% of the sample.

From cysteine to phenylalanine, the CDR3 is 13 amino acids long. The sequence is cut down to CDR3 DNA, 39 bases in frame from base 1. According to the germline V gene (reference sequence), CDR1 reads GTSNPN and CDR2 reads SVGIG. The trim is 4 bases for V and 7 bases for J, with a gap of 14 bases between the germline ends. What the authors observed across the whole study: Clinical and demographic metadata were provided uncurated, with the amount varying by source and participant.

At one collaborating source in Seattle, patients were enrolled during active infection and were followed longitudinally through the course of disease. Each collaborating institution followed its own protocols to collect whole blood in K2EDTA tubes. For TCRbeta analysis, collaborator samples were shipped as frozen whole blood, as isolated PBMCs, or as DNA extracted from either sample type. The specimen was peripheral blood. The clonotype originates from a woman in her sixties with COVID-19, enrolled during active disease. In this chain, TRBV30 is recombined with TRBJ1-5, with the identity of the D gene unclear. The bases read TGTGCCTGGAACCCCCAGGCCGCGCAGCCCCAGCATTTT. Translation gives CAWNPQAAQPQHF.